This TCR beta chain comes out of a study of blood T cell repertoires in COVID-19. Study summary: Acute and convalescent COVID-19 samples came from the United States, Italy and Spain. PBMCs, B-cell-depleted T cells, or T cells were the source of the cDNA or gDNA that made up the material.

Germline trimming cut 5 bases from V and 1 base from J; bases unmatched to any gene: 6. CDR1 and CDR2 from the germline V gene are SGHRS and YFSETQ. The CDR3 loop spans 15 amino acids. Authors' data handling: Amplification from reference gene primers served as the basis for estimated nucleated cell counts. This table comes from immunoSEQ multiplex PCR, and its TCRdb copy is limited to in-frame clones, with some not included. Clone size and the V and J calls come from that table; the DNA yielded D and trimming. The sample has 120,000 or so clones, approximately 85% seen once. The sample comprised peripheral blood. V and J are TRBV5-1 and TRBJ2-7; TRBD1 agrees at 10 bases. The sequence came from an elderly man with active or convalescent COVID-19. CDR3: CASSIGTGVSYEQYF. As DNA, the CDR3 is TGCGCCAGCAGTATCGGGACAGGGGTTTCCTACGAGCAGTACTTC.